The 5 T cell receptor beta chains presented below share a single source sample, sequenced in a study of shared clonotypes between healthy human individuals (dated by TCRdb to 2020 to 2022). The library was built by means of the immunoSEQ multiplex PCR assay. TCRdb mirrors the immuneACCESS table, restricted to in-frame sequences. Some clones are absent from its copies; in checked studies, under half trace to an unresolved V gene, and the reason for the others is unknown. This sample gives 2 million to 3 million clones in total; 93% of them show up just once. 0.36% of the sample is held by the ten biggest clonotypes. Material: naive CD4+ T cells from PBMCs. The cell subset or site label, read with the paper, signifies: CD45RA+ positively selected. These receptors were obtained from a man aged 18 to 35 in good health. Some clones in this sample may be carry-over from other donors' samples.

The V and J genes are TRBV6-6 and TRBJ2-4; TRBD2 matches 8 bases. The CDR3 consists of 14 residues. CDR1 is MNHNY and CDR2 is SVGAGI in the germline V gene (reference sequence). The V gene end was trimmed by 6 bases and the J gene end by 8 bases; junction bases not matched to a gene: 9. CDR3 nucleotide sequence: TGTGCCAGCAGCCCGAAGCGGGAGACGTACATTCAGTACTTC. Translation: CASSPKRETYIQYF.

Here the CDR3 reads CASSAPSGRAYNEQFF. Here the CDR3 DNA reads TGTGCCAGCAGCGCCCCCTCCGGGAGGGCTTACAATGAGCAGTTCTTC. J is TRBJ2-1 and V is TRBV9; 8 bases align to TRBD2. The CDR3 loop spans 16 amino acids. Trimming cost V 3 bases and J 4 bases; bases outside gene matches: 9. Germline loops: CDR1 SGDLS, CDR2 YYNGEE.

This chain joins TRBV5-1 and TRBJ2-7; D is tentatively TRBD1 or TRBD2 (5 bases each). This CDR3 is 15 amino acids long. Trimming cost V 3 bases and J 0 bases, with 13 bases left between them. Germline V gene data show CDR1 as SGHRS and CDR2 as YFSETQ. DNA for the CDR3: TGCGCCAGCAGCTGGGCCGAGGGGAGCTCCTACGAGCAGTACTTC. Encoded protein: CASSWAEGSSYEQYF.

This chain connects TRBV4-1 to TRBJ2-6; D uncertain. V was trimmed by 0 bases and J by 4 bases, leaving 16 bases between them. Germline V gene lookup returns CDR1 MGHRA and CDR2 YSYEKL. The CDR3 has 18 amino acids. DNA for the CDR3: TGCGCCAGCAGCCAAGATCTATCGGTGATTTCCGGGGCCAACGTCCTGACTTTC. Translation gives CASSQDLSVISGANVLTF.

The V gene is TRBV15, the J gene TRBJ2-1, with 9 positions matching TRBD2. Trimming cost V 1 base and J 0 bases; bases outside gene matches: 7. The CDR3 extends over 18 amino acids. Germline lookup yields CDR1 LNHNV and CDR2 YYDKDF (reference sequence). CDR3 sequence: CATSRAALAGLSYNEQFF. Here the CDR3 DNA reads TGTGCCACCAGCAGAGCCGCACTAGCGGGCCTCTCCTACAATGAGCAGTTCTTC.